These 5 T cell receptor beta chains share one sample of origin, sequenced in a study of cytomegalovirus exposure and HLA in healthy donors. The PCR made use of 60 Vbeta and 13 Jbeta primers. The repertoire was sequenced with immunoSEQ multiplex PCR; TCRdb's copy has only in-frame clones and lacks some. The data show about 140,000 clones, with approximately 85% seen just once and around 0.54% held by the top ten. The sequencing input was PBMCs. These receptors all stem from a woman in her thirties or forties in good health and CMV-seronegative.

This chain links TRBV15 with TRBJ2-2; a weak D match, TRBD1 (7 bases). V dropped 5 bases and J dropped 0 bases, with 10 bases sitting between them. This CDR3 is 15 amino acids long. CDR1 LNHNV and CDR2 YYDKDF come from the germline V gene (reference sequence). The CDR3 reads CATSGGTANTGELFF. CDR3 coding DNA: TGTGCCACCAGCGGCGGGACAGCGAACACCGGGGAGCTGTTTTTT.

The chain uses TRBV7-6 and TRBJ2-7; TRBD1 agrees at 7 bases. Germline V lookup: CDR1 SGHVS, CDR2 FNYEAQ. Trimming took 2 bases from V and 2 from J; bases not matched to a gene: 6. The CDR3 is made up of 15 amino acids. CDR3 nucleotides: TGTGCCAGCAGCTTATCGACAGGGCGTGCCTACGAGCAGTACTTC. The encoded protein is CASSLSTGRAYEQYF.

This chain uses TRBV5-1 with TRBJ2-7; 10 bases fit TRBD2. The CDR3 is 15 residues long. J was trimmed by 5 bases and V by 4 bases; bases with no gene match: 9. Germline CDR1 and CDR2: SGHRS and YFSETQ. The CDR3: CASSRNLAGDNEQYF. The CDR3 nucleotides read TGCGCCAGCAGCCGAAACCTAGCGGGAGATAACGAGCAGTACTTC. The full variable domain, completed using reference TRBV5-1 and TRBJ2-7, is KAGVTQTPRYLIKTRGQQVTLSCSPISGHRSVSWYQQTPGQGLQFLFEYFSETQRNKGNFPGRFSGRQFSNSRSEMNVSTLELGDSALYLCASSRNLAGDNEQYFGPGTRLTVT.

The CDR3 DNA reads TGTGCCAGCGGGGCCCGAGGAGGGGAGCAGTACTTC. It yields the protein CASGARGGEQYF. The rearrangement joins TRBV7-9 to TRBJ2-7; a weak D match, TRBD2 (6 bases). Germline CDR1 and CDR2: SEHNR and FQNEAQ (reference sequence). V dropped 8 bases and J dropped 7 bases, with 15 bases sitting between them. The CDR3 loop spans 12 amino acids.

V usage is TRBV7-8 and J usage is TRBJ2-7, with 13 nucleotides matching TRBD2. Germline trimming cut 2 bases from V and 4 bases from J; bases unmatched to any gene: 8. CDR1 and CDR2 from the germline V gene are SGHVS and FQNEAQ. The length of the CDR3 is 17 residues. The CDR3 DNA sequence: TGTGCCAGCAGCTTACGGGTGAGGACTAGCGGGAGATACGAGCAGTACTTC. It codes for CASSLRVRTSGRYEQYF.